These 10 T cell receptor beta chains originate from one sample sequenced in a study of blood T cells in healthy people across ages. A second roughly 6 to 11 cycle PCR used barcoded and J-beta primers. MiXCR, run by TCRdb on the 5' RACE reads, gives a single entry per CDR3 protein. Among over 1,500,000 distinct CDR3 sequences, less than 50% were seen once, and the ten largest hold around 2.1%. Specimen: blood. The receptors derive from a woman between 40 and 55 years old in good health.

The CDR3 nucleotides are TGTGCCAGCAGTTTTTATGTCTTTATAACAGATACGCAGTATTTT. Translated: CASSFYVFITDTQYF. The V call is TRBV28, the J call TRBJ2-3; no clear D. Trimming removed 3 bases at V and 3 bases at J, with 13 bases between. The CDR3 length is 15 residues. The germline V gene encodes CDR1 MDHEN and CDR2 SYDVKM.

J is TRBJ2-1 and V is TRBV11-2; 11 bases line up with TRBD2. The CDR3 loop spans 19 amino acids. The germline CDR1 and CDR2 sequences are SGHAT and FQNNGV. With V trimmed by 4 bases and J by 2 bases, 13 bases remained unmatched. The CDR3 DNA follows: TGTGCCAGCAGCTATTTCTCCGGGACTAGCGGTGACACCTACAATGAGCAGTTCTTC. The encoded protein is CASSYFSGTSGDTYNEQFF.

Concerning this clonotype: One end of the junction does not line up with germline, which may come from a read error. The CDR3 DNA follows: TGTGCCAGCAGTCCATCGACAGGGCCTGGCTATGGCCACACCTTC. This codes for CASSPSTGPGYGHTF. This chain links TRBV27 with TRBJ1-2; TRBD1 aligns across 7 bases. Looked up from germline, CDR1 is MNHEY and CDR2 is SMNVEV (reference sequence). The CDR3 extends over 15 amino acids.

This clonotype turned up a few times. J is TRBJ2-7 and V is TRBV7-2, with D perhaps matching TRBD1 (6 bases). Germline CDR1 SGHTA, CDR2 FQGNSA. The CDR3 is 13 amino acids. Between the trimmed V and J ends, which lost 1 base and 6 bases, there was a span of 10 bases. The CDR3 spells CASSLDQGREQYF. DNA for the CDR3: TGTGCCAGCAGCTTAGATCAGGGGCGCGAGCAGTACTTC.

The V call is TRBV25-1, the J call TRBJ1-2; D is undetermined. The germline CDR1 and CDR2 sequences are MGHDK and SYGVNS. Trimming removed 0 bases from V and 10 bases from J, with 15 bases in between. This CDR3 has 14 amino acids. This CDR3 is CASSEYPAASAYTF. CDR3 bases: TGTGCCAGCAGTGAATATCCGGCGGCGTCTGCCTACACCTTC.

This clonotype appeared a few times. This chain joins TRBV7-8 and TRBJ2-3; 9 bases line up with TRBD1. Germline CDR1 SGHVS, CDR2 FQNEAQ. V was pared by 4 bases and J by 4 bases, with 3 bases of the junction left unmatched. CDR3 length equals 14 residues. The CDR3 bases are TGTGCCAGCAGCTGGGACAGGGCTCCAGATACGCAGTATTTT. Protein: CASSWDRAPDTQYF.

The chain is built from TRBV28 and TRBJ2-1; TRBD1 is a possible D gene (6 bases). The germline gives CDR1 MDHEN, CDR2 SYDVKM. The V end was cut by 10 bases, the J end by 15 bases, with 22 bases between. This CDR3 is built from 12 residues. CDR3 sequence (DNA): TGTGCCACCTCAGAGGGACAAGCCGGCGCGTTCTTC. Its protein product is CATSEGQAGAFF.

The gene calls are TRBV12-3 or TRBV12-4 and TRBJ2-2, with a weak D call TRBD1 (5 bases). With 2 bases removed from V and 1 base from J, the gap between germline ends came to 8 bases. The CDR3 runs 15 residues. The CDR3 is CASSLRQRNTGELFF. CDR3 bases: TGTGCCAGCAGTTTAAGACAGAGGAACACCGGGGAGCTGTTTTTT.

The sample holds a few counts of this clonotype. CDR3 sequence: CASSREQGDADTQYF. The CDR3, as DNA: TGTGCCAGCAGCCGGGAACAGGGGGACGCAGATACGCAGTATTTT. The V call is TRBV14, the J call TRBJ2-3; the match to TRBD1 covers 8 bases. The junction had 7 bases not matched to a gene; V was cut back by 4 bases and J by 4 bases. The CDR3 runs to 15 residues. Germline V gene data show CDR1 as SGHDN and CDR2 as FVKESK.

The chain links TRBV2 to TRBJ1-2; perhaps TRBD1 as D (5 bases). The CDR3 sequence is 13 residues long. V was shortened by 6 bases and J by 2 bases, with 10 bases between the two germline ends. Germline values: CDR1 SNHLY, CDR2 FYNNEI. As DNA, the CDR3 is TGTGCCAGCAGGGGCCGGGACAACTATGGCTACACCTTC. Its translation: CASRGRDNYGYTF.